This TCR beta chain emerged from a study of T cells in Graves' hyperthyroidism and ophthalmopathy. About the study: The authors collected peripheral blood at initial diagnosis, before any treatment. Findings of the study overall: Ophthalmopathy was model-predicted a median about 6 months pre-onset.

Researchers took RNA transcripts and amplified the TCR beta CDR3 regions from them. TCR CDR3 regions were first amplified by RT-PCR with HTBI primers. Each CDR3 protein is one row after TCRdb ran MiXCR on the multiplex PCR reads. The sample gives hundreds of thousands of distinct CDR3 sequences, around 17% of which show up once; approximately 20% is in the top ten. There are many counts of this clonotype. What it binds is not known. Stable hyperthyroidism: no ophthalmopathy progression over 18 months of follow-up. Hyperthyroidism patients were newly diagnosed, had disease duration under 2 months, and were aged 18 to 65 years. Sequenced input: blood. This clonotype was obtained from a woman between 18 and 30 years old with Graves' hyperthyroidism.

CDR3 sequence: CASSVQTSGGNNEQFF. The CDR3 nucleotides read TGTGCCAGCAGCGTACAGACCAGCGGGGGGAACAATGAGCAGTTCTTC. The chain uses TRBV7-3 and TRBJ2-1; 9 bases fit TRBD2. V lost 5 bases to trimming and J lost 5 bases; unmatched junction nucleotides: 10. CDR1 is SGHTA, CDR2 FQGTGA, per germline. The CDR3 has 16 residues.